The rows below give T cell receptor beta chains drawn from one sample of a study of blood T cell repertoires in COVID-19. TCRdb's table, derived via immunoSEQ multiplex PCR, lists solely in-frame clones and lacks some. The data hold hundreds of thousands of clones, with 75% to 90% observed a single time. Specimen: peripheral blood. All receptors derive from a woman younger than 45 with active or convalescent COVID-19. Both conserved end residues are part of each CDR3. The D gene is left open where the match is weak. Clone sizes are given selectively: once, few, many, or a class where the clone is expanded.

D	size	V	J	DNA	CDR3
.	.	TRBV6-5	TRBJ2-3	TGTGCCAGCAACTCCGTTTCAGATACGCAGTATTTT	CASNSVSDTQYF
TRBD1	.	TRBV5-8	TRBJ2-7	TGTGCCAGCAGCAGGACAGGGGGTGTCTACGAGCAGTACTTC	CASSRTGGVYEQYF
TRBD2	.	TRBV5-1	TRBJ2-3	TGCGCCAGCAGCCCTGAGGCGGGGGGCCGCACAGATACGCAGTATTTT	CASSPEAGGRTDTQYF
.	.	TRBV19	TRBJ1-1	TGTGCCAGTAGTCCCGCAGGGTTGGGCACTGAAGCTTTCTTT	CASSPAGLGTEAFF
.	.	TRBV7-8	TRBJ2-7	TGTGCCAGCAGCTTAGTACCGCAGGGTATCTACGAGCAGTACTTC	CASSLVPQGIYEQYF
.	.	TRBV6-5	TRBJ2-7	TGTGCCAGCACCGGGAGAACGGGACCTTCCTACGAGCAGTACTTC	CASTGRTGPSYEQYF
.	.	TRBV5-1	TRBJ2-1	TGCGCCAGCAGCCTCCTAGCCGGGGGAGGTCGCAGGGATGAGCAGTTCTTC	CASSLLAGGGRRDEQFF
.	.	TRBV2	TRBJ2-6	TGTGCCAGCAGTGAAAGGGGAAGAGGATCTGGGGCCAACGTCCTGACTTTC	CASSERGRGSGANVLTF
.	.	TRBV6-1	TRBJ2-1	TGTGCCAGCAGTGAGCAGGGGGGAAGCTCCTACAATGAGCAGTTCTTC	CASSEQGGSSYNEQFF
TRBD1	.	TRBV15	TRBJ2-1	TGTGCCACCACCCCGGGACAGGGGATTCGAAATGAGCAGTTCTTC	CATTPGQGIRNEQFF
TRBD1	.	TRBV6-5	TRBJ1-2	TGTGCCAGCAGGCAACAGGGGGTTGGACATGGCTACACCTTC	CASRQQGVGHGYTF
TRBD1	.	TRBV10-2	TRBJ1-6	TGCGCCAGCACTGGGACAGGGGGCAAGAGTTATAATTCACCCCTCCACTTT	CASTGTGGKSYNSPLHF
TRBD1	.	TRBV27	TRBJ1-1	TGTGCCAGCAGTTTATCGGCAGGGGGCACTGAAGCTTTCTTT	CASSLSAGGTEAFF
TRBD2	few	TRBV4-1	TRBJ2-3	TGCGCCAGCAGCCAAGGGCTGACTAGCGGGGGCGCGACTCGGGGGTATTTT	CASSQGLTSGGATRGYF
.	.	TRBV3-1/TRBV3-2	TRBJ1-4	TGTGCCAGCAGCCAAATCAGTGGTGAAAAACTGTTTTTT	CASSQISGEKLFF
.	.	TRBV30	TRBJ2-7	TGTGCCTGGAGTACCGTTTCTAGACGTTCCTACGAGCAGTACTTC	CAWSTVSRRSYEQYF
.	.	TRBV19	TRBJ1-3	TGTGCCAGTAGTACTGGACTCCACTCTGGAAACACCATATATTTT	CASSTGLHSGNTIYF
TRBD2	.	TRBV19	TRBJ2-1	TGTGCCAGTAGTATGACGGCCTCTAGCGGCTACAATGAGCAGTTCTTC	CASSMTASSGYNEQFF
.	.	TRBV5-1	TRBJ2-3	TGCGCCAGCAGCTTGGATGGCGGAGAGGGAATAGCTAGCACAGATACGCAGTATTTT	CASSLDGGEGIASTDTQYF
TRBD2	.	TRBV4-2	TRBJ2-1	TGTGCCAGCAGCCTGCTACTTAGCGGGGGCCCCTACAATGAGCAGTTCTTC	CASSLLLSGGPYNEQFF
.	.	TRBV3-1/TRBV3-2	TRBJ1-1	TGTGCCAGCAGCCCCCGGGCAGGGTCTGAAGCTTTCTTT	CASSPRAGSEAFF
.	.	TRBV6-1	TRBJ1-1	TGTGCCAGCAGTGAATGGAGAGAGTCGAACACTGAAGCTTTCTTT	CASSEWRESNTEAFF
TRBD1	.	TRBV19	TRBJ1-2	TGTGCCAGTAGTACCGGAGACAGGGGGTACTATGGCTACACCTTC	CASSTGDRGYYGYTF
.	.	TRBV14	TRBJ1-2	TGTGCCAGCAGCCTTACCCAGGGCTATGGCTACACCTTC	CASSLTQGYGYTF
.	.	TRBV3-1/TRBV3-2	TRBJ1-1	TGTGCCAGCAGCCAGGAGGTGGGGTGGACTGAAGCTTTCTTT	CASSQEVGWTEAFF
.	.	TRBV9	TRBJ2-5	TGTGCCAGCAGCGTAGGAGGCGACAGAATCCAAGAGACCCAGTACTTC	CASSVGGDRIQETQYF
TRBD1	.	TRBV4-1	TRBJ1-2	TGCGCCAGCAGCCAATGGACAGGGATGGATGGCTACACCTTC	CASSQWTGMDGYTF
TRBD2	.	TRBV7-2	TRBJ2-7	TGTGCCAGCAGCTTAGCTGGGGGAGGGTACGAGCAGTACTTC	CASSLAGGGYEQYF
.	.	TRBV4-1	TRBJ2-3	TGCGCCAGCACCGAAGGGGGGAGGGTTTATTCAGATACGCAGTATTTT	CASTEGGRVYSDTQYF
TRBD1	.	TRBV5-4	TRBJ1-2	TGTGCCAGCAGCTTGGACAGGGGAGACTATGGCTACACCTTC	CASSLDRGDYGYTF
TRBD1	.	TRBV3-1/TRBV3-2	TRBJ1-4	TGTGCCAGCAGCCAAGGGACAGGGATAAGTACTAATGAAAAACTGTTTTTT	CASSQGTGISTNEKLFF
TRBD1	once	TRBV11-2	TRBJ1-1	TGTGCCAGCAGCTCCGCCGGGACAGGGGAACTGAACACTGAAGCTTTCTTT	CASSSAGTGELNTEAFF
.	.	TRBV27	TRBJ1-4	TGTGCCAGCAGTAATCTGGGGGAGGGGGAAAAACTGTTTTTT	CASSNLGEGEKLFF
.	.	TRBV27	TRBJ2-7	TGTGCCAGCAGTCTCCGGTTCGACTCCTACGAGCAGTACTTC	CASSLRFDSYEQYF
TRBD1	few	TRBV6-1	TRBJ2-1	TGTGCCAGCAGTGAATTGGTCGGGGACAGGGGCAATGAGCAGTTCTTC	CASSELVGDRGNEQFF
TRBD1	.	TRBV7-2	TRBJ1-5	TGTGCCAGCAGCTTAGACCCTCCGGGACAGGCCCAGCCCCAGCATTTT	CASSLDPPGQAQPQHF
TRBD1	.	TRBV6-5	TRBJ1-5	TGTGCCAGCAGTTTCGGACAGGCGAGTAATCAGCCCCAGCATTTT	CASSFGQASNQPQHF
TRBD1	.	TRBV7-9	TRBJ2-7	TGTGCCAGCAGCCCGGAAGGGGGCGGGTTCGAGCAGTACTTC	CASSPEGGGFEQYF
.	.	TRBV5-6	TRBJ2-7	TGTGCCAGCAGCTTGGTTCCGGGAGCCAACTACGAGCAGTACTTC	CASSLVPGANYEQYF
.	.	TRBV18	TRBJ2-2	TGTGCCAGCTCACCATTGGGGCAGACGAACACCGGGGAGCTGTTTTTT	CASSPLGQTNTGELFF
.	.	TRBV6-1	TRBJ2-1	TGTGCCAGCAGTGAAGGTAGGCTAGCACCCTACAATGAGCAGTTCTTC	CASSEGRLAPYNEQFF
TRBD1	.	TRBV6-5	TRBJ1-1	TGTGCCAGCAGGTATCAGGGGGCCATGAACACTGAAGCTTTCTTT	CASRYQGAMNTEAFF
.	.	TRBV30	TRBJ2-2	TGTGCCTGGGACGAGGGACATTTTCAAGCGAACACCGGGGAGCTGTTTTTT	CAWDEGHFQANTGELFF
TRBD1	.	TRBV9	TRBJ1-4	TGTGCCAGCAGCCAAGGACAGGGGGCTGGATTTAATGAAAAACTGTTTTTT	CASSQGQGAGFNEKLFF
.	.	TRBV7-9	TRBJ1-2	TGTGCCAGCAGCCCAGGGACATCGGACTATGGCTACACCTTC	CASSPGTSDYGYTF
.	.	TRBV20-1	TRBJ1-2	TGCAGTGCTAGTGCACTAACACACAACTATGGCTACACCTTC	CSASALTHNYGYTF
TRBD1	.	TRBV30	TRBJ1-2	TGTGCCTGGAGTGTTCGTGGGGGACAGGGGGCCTACACCTTC	CAWSVRGGQGAYTF
.	.	TRBV11-2	TRBJ1-3	TGTGCCAGCAGCTCGACACGTCAGGGAAACACCATATATTTT	CASSSTRQGNTIYF
TRBD1	.	TRBV7-2	TRBJ1-1	TGTGCCAGCAGCCCGAGACAGGGGAGGAACACTGAAGCTTTCTTT	CASSPRQGRNTEAFF
TRBD2	.	TRBV3-1/TRBV3-2	TRBJ2-1	TGTGCCAGCAGCCTCCGTCGGGGGGGGTTTTACAATGAGCAGTTCTTC	CASSLRRGGFYNEQFF
.	.	TRBV5-1	TRBJ1-1	TGCGCCAGCAGAGATGGACAGTCTGAAGCTTTCTTT	CASRDGQSEAFF
.	once	TRBV9	TRBJ2-1	TGTGCCAGCAGCGTCCCACTCACGGGGGGCCAACCCTACAATGAGCAGTTCTTC	CASSVPLTGGQPYNEQFF